The 30 T cell receptor beta chains given below trace back to one sample, sequenced in a study of T cell responses to AZD1222 COVID-19 vaccine. Sequencing was performed with immunoSEQ multiplex PCR; in TCRdb, only in-frame clones are kept and a portion is missing. This table has 110,000 to 150,000 clones, approximately 90% appearing once. The sample consisted of peripheral blood, taken on day 0 of AZD1222 vaccination. The receptors derive from an adult in good health.

The gene calls are TRBV5-1 and TRBJ2-3, with D maybe TRBD1 (5 bases). The CDR3 totals 16 residues. Trimming left V 0 bases short and J 4 bases short, with 15 bases between. Looked up from germline, CDR1 is SGHRS and CDR2 is YFSETQ. The CDR3 coding sequence is TGCGCCAGCAGCTTGGCCCCAGGGAAGTCGGCAGATACGCAGTATTTT. Its protein is CASSLAPGKSADTQYF.

V and J are TRBV28 and TRBJ1-4; D unresolved. V was cut by 0 bases and J by 2 bases, with 7 bases left in between. The CDR3 loop spans 15 amino acids. CDR1 MDHEN and CDR2 SYDVKM come from the germline V gene. This CDR3 reads CASSLWQETNEKLFF. As DNA, the CDR3 is TGTGCCAGCAGTTTATGGCAGGAGACTAATGAAAAACTGTTTTTT.

The rearrangement links TRBV4-1 to TRBJ1-5; a possible D gene is TRBD1 (5 bases). Germline V gives CDR1 MGHRA, CDR2 YSYEKL. The CDR3 is 14 amino acids. Trimming removed 4 bases from V and 5 bases from J, with 12 bases in between. This CDR3 reads CASSPEGADQPQHF. In nucleotides, the CDR3 is TGCGCCAGCAGCCCGGAAGGGGCGGATCAGCCCCAGCATTTT.

The gene calls are TRBV7-9 and TRBJ1-2; weak D call: TRBD1 (5 bases). With 5 bases removed from V and 2 bases from J, the gap between germline ends came to 18 bases. The CDR3 extends over 16 amino acids. From germline, CDR1 is SEHNR and CDR2 FQNEAQ (reference sequence). As DNA, the CDR3 is TGTGCCAGCAGCACCCTCGGTCAAGGGGTGAACTATGGCTACACCTTC. Its protein is CASSTLGQGVNYGYTF. Together with reference TRBV7-9 and TRBJ1-2, the CDR3 gives the full variable domain: DTGVSQNPRHKITKRGQNVTFRCDPISEHNRLYWYRQTLGQGPEFLTYFQNEAQLEKSRLLSDRFSAERPKGSFSTLEIQRTEQGDSAMYLCASSTLGQGVNYGYTFGSGTRLTVV.

V and J are TRBV6-5 and TRBJ2-7; D is possibly TRBD2 (7 bases). Looked up from germline, CDR1 is MNHEY and CDR2 is SVGAGI. The ends were cut back, 11 bases at V and 4 bases at J, with 12 bases in the middle. The CDR3 loop spans 11 amino acids. In nucleotides, the CDR3 is TGTGCCTCAGGGAGGGGGTACGAGCAGTACTTC. This codes for CASGRGYEQYF.

V usage is TRBV23-1 and J usage is TRBJ1-2; D gene ambiguous. TRBV23-1 is an open reading frame whose function is uncertain. The CDR3 totals 12 residues. Trimming stripped 0 bases from V and 7 bases from J, with 6 bases between. The CDR3 DNA reads TGCGCCAGCAGTCAATCGATCGCTGGCTACACCTTC. Protein sequence: CASSQSIAGYTF.

The chain employs TRBV18 and TRBJ2-1; D uncertain. This CDR3 has 8 residues. With 5 bases removed from V and 15 bases from J, the gap between germline ends came to 5 bases. From germline, CDR1 is KGHSH and CDR2 LQKENI. CDR3 in amino acids: CASSRWFF. The CDR3 DNA reads TGTGCCAGCTCAAGGTGGTTCTTC.

This clone was counted once. V usage is TRBV27 and J usage is TRBJ2-1; 7 nucleotides line up with TRBD2. CDR3 length: 15 residues. CDR1 and CDR2 (germline): MNHEY, SMNVEV (reference sequence). V dropped 0 bases and J dropped 5; count of bases not matched to a gene: 4. The CDR3 sequence is CASSLSGLGNNEQFF. For the CDR3, the DNA is TGTGCCAGCAGTTTATCCGGACTAGGAAACAATGAGCAGTTCTTC.

This clone was picked up one time. The gene calls are TRBV30 and TRBJ1-1; a weak D match, TRBD1 (5 bases). This CDR3 contains 15 residues. The V end was cut by 3 bases, the J end by 1 base, with 15 bases between. Germline values: CDR1 GTSNPN, CDR2 SVGIG (reference sequence). CDR3 in DNA: TGTGCCTGGAGCCTTCCCGGGACTGGGAACACTGAAGCTTTCTTT. Translation gives CAWSLPGTGNTEAFF. Based on the CDR3 plus reference TRBV30 and TRBJ1-1, the full variable domain is SQTIHQWPATLVQPVGSPLSLECTVEGTSNPNLYWYRQAAGRGLQLLFYSVGIGQISSEVPQNLSASRPQDRQFILSSKKLLLSDSGFYLCAWSLPGTGNTEAFFGQGTRLTVV.

The chain recombines TRBV19 with TRBJ1-1; the D gene is possibly TRBD1 (5 bases). This CDR3 contains 15 residues. Germline V gene data show CDR1 as LNHDA and CDR2 as SQIVND (reference sequence). V was clipped by 1 base and J by 1 base, with 10 bases between them. The CDR3 reads CASSIGSGPNTEAFF. CDR3 DNA: TGTGCCAGTAGTATAGGGTCAGGGCCGAACACTGAAGCTTTCTTT.

The genes are TRBV5-1 and TRBJ1-1; D is possibly TRBD1 (6 bases). The CDR3 sequence is 15 residues long. Looked up from germline, CDR1 is SGHRS and CDR2 is YFSETQ. Trimming stripped 0 bases from V and 4 bases from J, with 13 bases between. The DNA for the CDR3 is TGCGCCAGCAGCTTGGCGTTGAGGGGGAGCACTGAAGCTTTCTTT. It translates to CASSLALRGSTEAFF.

CDR3 sequence: CASSPQTRLVHNEQFF. Written as DNA, the CDR3 is TGTGCCAGCAGCCCACAAACGAGGTTGGTCCACAATGAGCAGTTCTTC. The chain carries TRBV3-1 (or the pseudogene TRBV3-2) and TRBJ2-1, with D uncertain. Germline values: CDR1 LGHDT, CDR2 YNNKEL (reference sequence). The CDR3 totals 16 residues. The ends were cut back, 4 bases at V and 5 bases at J, with 18 bases in the middle.

The chain recombines TRBV5-1 with TRBJ2-6; the D gene could be TRBD1 or TRBD2 (5 bases each). Germline loops: CDR1 SGHRS, CDR2 YFSETQ. The V end lost 8 bases, the J end lost 0 bases, and 18 bases lay between the germline ends. The CDR3 has 17 amino acids. This CDR3 is CASHRDPTLSGANVLTF. The DNA for the CDR3 is TGCGCCAGTCACCGGGACCCAACCCTCTCTGGGGCCAACGTCCTGACTTTC.

The chain uses TRBV11-1 and TRBJ1-1, with no clear D. V shed 5 bases and J shed 1 base, with 14 bases lying between them. In germline, CDR1 is SGHAT, CDR2 FQDESV (reference sequence). The CDR3 totals 15 residues. CDR3 protein: CASSPMGRRNTEAFF. DNA for the CDR3: TGTGCCAGCAGCCCTATGGGGAGACGGAACACTGAAGCTTTCTTT.

V gene TRBV6-5 combines with J gene TRBJ1-3, with D unresolved. Germline CDR1 reads MNHEY; CDR2 reads SVGAGI. V lost 0 bases, J lost 4 bases, and 13 bases lay in between. There are 16 residues in the CDR3. The CDR3 DNA is TGTGCCAGCAGTTACTCGGGAGCTGCGTCCGGAAACACCATATATTTT. Translated: CASSYSGAASGNTIYF.

The gene calls are TRBV4-1 and TRBJ2-7; 9 nucleotides line up with TRBD2. Germline CDR1 reads MGHRA; CDR2 reads YSYEKL. CDR3 length equals 14 residues. V was pared by 10 bases and J by 7 bases, with 14 bases of the junction left unmatched. DNA for the CDR3: TGCGCCACTCAGGGGCTAGCGGGATTAGGGGAGCAGTACTTC. Translating gives CATQGLAGLGEQYF.

This clone appeared a few times. V usage is TRBV6-1 and J usage is TRBJ2-5, with TRBD1 as a possible D gene (5 bases). Trimming removed 0 bases from V and 2 bases from J, with 10 bases in between. The CDR3 length is 15 residues. Germline V gives CDR1 MNHNS, CDR2 SASEGT. The CDR3 loop is CASSEARTTQETQYF. CDR3 DNA: TGTGCCAGCAGTGAAGCCAGGACAACACAAGAGACCCAGTACTTC.

The chain carries TRBV15 and TRBJ2-7; perhaps TRBD2 as D (5 bases). V was pared by 5 bases and J by 1 base, with 12 bases between. The V gene's germline CDR1 is LNHNV and CDR2 YYDKDF (reference sequence). This CDR3 is built from 14 residues. The CDR3 region has the DNA TGTGCCACCAGCCTAGCTTGGGGTTCCTACGAGCAGTACTTC. Translated, it gives CATSLAWGSYEQYF.

The count of this clone is one. The rearrangement links TRBV4-3 to TRBJ2-1; 10 bases map to TRBD2. Losses at the gene ends were 1 base for V and 10 bases for J; bases not matched to a gene: 7. The CDR3 runs 15 residues. Per the germline V gene, CDR1 is LGHNA and CDR2 is YSLEER. For the CDR3, the DNA is TGCGCCAGCAGCCAAGGCCTAGCGGGAGTAGAAGAGCAGTTCTTC. Protein product: CASSQGLAGVEEQFF.

The genes are TRBV4-1 and TRBJ1-5; D may be TRBD1 (6 bases). Trimming removed 4 bases at V and 5 bases at J, with 18 bases between. The CDR3 extends over 16 amino acids. Germline values: CDR1 MGHRA, CDR2 YSYEKL. As DNA, the CDR3 is TGCGCCAGCAGCCTGGGGGGGGCCGACTGGGATCAGCCCCAGCATTTT. Translating it yields CASSLGGADWDQPQHF.

This clone was counted a single time. This sequence joins TRBV28 and TRBJ1-1; 7 bases are a match to TRBD1. Trimming removed 6 bases from V and 8 bases from J; junction bases left unmatched: 30. Germline loops: CDR1 MDHEN, CDR2 SYDVKM. The CDR3 length is 20 residues. DNA for the CDR3: TGTGCCAGCAGACTTCCCGGGACAGCGTTTTTGACTTCGTACGAACTCGAAGCTTTCTTT. This codes for CASRLPGTAFLTSYELEAFF.

This clone was recorded only once. This rearrangement joins TRBV2 to TRBJ2-5, with TRBD2 matching 7 bases. The CDR3 consists of 12 residues. After removal of 7 bases from V and 4 bases from J, the junction contained 3 bases not matched to a gene. The germline gives CDR1 SNHLY, CDR2 FYNNEI. This CDR3 is CASKRGVETQYF. CDR3 in DNA: TGTGCCAGCAAGCGGGGCGTAGAGACCCAGTACTTC.

The chain joins TRBV24-1 to TRBJ1-2, with TRBD1 matching 9 bases. The germline CDR1 and CDR2 sequences are KGHDR and SFDVKD. This CDR3 spans 14 amino acids. The V segment lost 7 bases and the J segment 4 bases; nucleotides outside the gene matches: 6. In DNA, the CDR3 is TGTGCCACCAGCCCGACAGGGGGAGCCTATGGCTACACCTTC. Protein: CATSPTGGAYGYTF.

The chain employs TRBV9 and TRBJ2-7; D unresolved. CDR1 is SGDLS and CDR2 is YYNGEE in the germline V gene. This CDR3 has 14 residues. V lost 0 bases to trimming and J lost 2 bases, with 9 bases between them. CDR3 sequence: CASSVDPRAYEQYF. For the CDR3, the DNA is TGTGCCAGCAGCGTAGACCCCCGGGCCTACGAGCAGTACTTC.

The V call is TRBV4-2, the J call TRBJ2-1; TRBD2 matches at 10 bases. The germline V gene has CDR1 LGHNA and CDR2 YNFKEQ. The V and J ends lost 0 bases and 9 bases, in that order; junction bases with no gene match: 5. The CDR3 extends over 15 amino acids. The CDR3: CASSQDGLAAGEQFF. Written as DNA, the CDR3 is TGTGCCAGCAGCCAAGATGGACTAGCGGCGGGTGAGCAGTTCTTC.

The chain joins TRBV9 to TRBJ1-1, with D perhaps matching TRBD1 (5 bases). Germline loops: CDR1 SGDLS, CDR2 YYNGEE. V lost 3 bases to trimming and J lost 2 bases, with 8 bases between them. The CDR3 is 13 residues long. CDR3 sequence reads: CASSAGDNTEAFF. CDR3 bases: TGTGCCAGCAGCGCCGGGGACAACACTGAAGCTTTCTTT.

This chain connects TRBV5-1 to TRBJ2-1; 12 nucleotides agree with TRBD2. CDR1 and CDR2 (germline): SGHRS, YFSETQ. This CDR3 has 17 amino acids. V was clipped by 4 bases and J by 8 bases; unmatched bases: 13. CDR3 nucleotide sequence: TGCGCCAGCAGCCGAGGACTAGCGGGAAGGTTGGGTGATGAGCAGTTCTTC. This translates into CASSRGLAGRLGDEQFF.

V is TRBV28 and J is TRBJ2-5, with 8 bases matching TRBD2. J was trimmed by 7 bases and V by 4 bases; bases with no gene match: 14. This CDR3 region has 16 residues. Germline V gene sequence: CDR1 MDHEN, CDR2 SYDVKM. CDR3 sequence: CASSSPRQAGRGTQYF. The CDR3 DNA is TGTGCCAGCAGTTCACCCCGACAGGCCGGGAGGGGGACCCAGTACTTC.

The chain links TRBV4-2 to TRBJ2-7; D unclear. The germline V gene encodes CDR1 LGHNA and CDR2 YNFKEQ. The V gene lost 0 bases and the J gene lost 0 bases, with 9 bases spanning the gap. The CDR3 runs 15 residues. The CDR3 bases are TGTGCCAGCAGCCAAGAAAGTAGTTCCTCCTACGAGCAGTACTTC. Its translation: CASSQESSSSYEQYF.

The rearrangement joins TRBV29-1 to TRBJ2-3, with a possible D match to TRBD2 (6 bases). The V and J ends lost 1 base and 4 bases respectively, with 6 bases between them. The germline V gene has CDR1 SQVTM and CDR2 ANQGSEA. CDR3 length: 12 amino acids. The CDR3 region has the DNA TGCAGCGTTGAAGGGGGGGCAGATACGCAGTATTTT. Protein: CSVEGGADTQYF.